This TCR beta chain appears in the sequencing data of a study of CD8 T cells in ankylosing spondylitis. This clonotype has at least ten counts. Its antigen is currently unknown. This CDR3 spans 14 amino acids. V lost 6 bases, J lost 9 bases, and 15 bases lay in between. TCRdb itself ran the 5' RACE reads through MiXCR, one entry per CDR3 protein. Here the sample spans more than 150,000 distinct CDR3 sequences, roughly 18% being singletons. Overall study results and limits: Matched ankylosing spondylitis synovial fluid reportedly contained a significantly enriched population of disease-linked clones. Previous work reported some of these motif variants in the synovial fluid and blood of reactive arthritis. Relatively rare in peripheral blood, disease-linked clones were also CD8+.

The sequencing input was blood, either unsorted or a sorted T cell fraction (not recorded which). The chain employs TRBV12-3 or TRBV12-4 and TRBJ1-6; no reliable D call. The sequence was obtained from a male donor aged 5 to 29 with ankylosing spondylitis or in good health (not recorded which). The CDR3 loop reads CASSRPGRSSPLHF. In nucleotides, the CDR3 is TGTGCCAGCAGCCGCCCGGGGAGGAGTTCACCCCTCCACTTT.